This TCR beta chain is drawn from a study of T cells in localized non-small cell lung cancer (dated by TCRdb to between 2020 and 2021). With regard to the full study: T cell repertoires of approximately 250 early-stage NSCLC patients were analyzed, with tumors being compared against uninvolved tumor-adjacent lungs. The cohort was made up of a few hundred treatment-naive NSCLC patients whose localized lung tumors had been resected. Of the NSCLC patients, around 130 were male and around 97 were female, and the mean age was approximately 64 years.

TCR beta CDR3 regions were sequenced from DNA using the immunoSEQ Assay. In the original analysis: To compute T cell density, TCR beta template counts were normalized to usable DNA, which was estimated by amplifying housekeeping genes. Richness was estimated using the preseqR package, with extrapolation to 400,000 templates for PBMC samples and to 120,000 templates for tissue samples. Clonality was taken to be one minus Pielou's evenness. Tissue-enriched TCRs were identified through differential abundance testing performed on productive amino-acid clonotypes, with a minimum total count of 5 and an alpha of 0.1. The Jaccard Index and the Morisita Overlap Index were used to measure how much the repertoires overlapped between compartments. GLIPH clustered TCR beta CDR3s with public tetramer-defined viral CDR3s; viral motifs required at least three viral sequences plus V-gene enrichment. TCRdb's version of the immuneACCESS table is confined to in-frame rearrangements and falls short of the full clone set. An unresolved V gene accounts for under half of the shortfall where checked; the remainder is of unknown origin. D and trimming come from the DNA, and the V and J calls and clone size come from that table. The sample profile shows some 22,000 clones; about 88% of them were found once. In total, the top ten clones hold about 29% of the sample.

At diagnosis, tumor, uninvolved tumor-adjacent lung and peripheral blood were collected and then preserved as a mix of FFPE and fresh-frozen material. For TCR repertoire profiling, the blood samples were analyzed as peripheral blood mononuclear cells. CDR1 and CDR2 are read off the germline V gene as SGHAT and FQNNGV. Measured from the cysteine to the phenylalanine, the CDR3 is 15 residues long. Only the CDR3 region is kept as DNA, spanning 45 bases read in frame from base 1. V drops 2 bases and J drops 1 base, leaving 10 bases in between. General findings and caveats noted by the study authors: Uninvolved tumor-adjacent lung showed the highest T cell clonality, higher than tumor, which suggests more focused antigenic responses in the uninvolved tumor-adjacent lung. Because multi-region tumor sequencing was not done, intratumor heterogeneity could not be ruled out. Because the study design was exploratory, TCR variables were selected using unadjusted p-values without false-discovery rate correction. A median of about 50 of the top 100 tumor clones turned up in the paired uninvolved adjacent lung, and approximately 30 of those clones also ranked among the top 100 of that same adjacent lung. Higher blood T cell density associated with longer overall survival, while higher adjacent-lung clonality associated with shorter survival.

This clone is medium-sized (0.01 to 0.1%) in terms of sample share. This receptor's antigen is unknown. Per-base qualities were not stored, and no clone one base away is much larger. This receptor chain uses TRBV11-2 and TRBJ2-3; the D gene is tentatively TRBD1 or TRBD2, each matching 5 bases. The receptor was derived from a male donor at least 60 years old with stage I squamous cell lung carcinoma. Sequenced material: peripheral blood, taken before any cancer treatment. This receptor has the CDR3 CASSLQRGRTDTQYF. The DNA sequence reads TGTGCCAGCAGCTTACAAAGGGGACGCACAGATACGCAGTATTTT. With the portions outside the CDR3 filled from the reference TRBV11-2 and TRBJ2-3 genes, the complete variable region becomes EAGVAQSPRYKIIEKRQSVAFWCNPISGHATLYWYQQILGQGPKLLIQFQNNGVVDDSQLPKDRFSAERLKGVDSTLKIQPAKLEDSAVYLCASSLQRGRTDTQYFGPGTRLTVL.